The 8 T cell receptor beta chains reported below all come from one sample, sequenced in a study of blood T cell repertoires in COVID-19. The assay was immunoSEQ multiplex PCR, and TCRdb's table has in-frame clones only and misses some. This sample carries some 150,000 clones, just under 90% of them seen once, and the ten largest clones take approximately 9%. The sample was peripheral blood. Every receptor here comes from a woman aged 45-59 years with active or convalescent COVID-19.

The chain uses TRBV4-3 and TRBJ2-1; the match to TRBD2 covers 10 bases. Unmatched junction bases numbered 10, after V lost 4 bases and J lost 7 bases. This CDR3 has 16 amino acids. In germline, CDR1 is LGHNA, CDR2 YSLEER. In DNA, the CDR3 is TGCGCCAGCAGCCTAGTCGCTAGCGGGAGACATAATGAGCAGTTCTTC. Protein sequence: CASSLVASGRHNEQFF.

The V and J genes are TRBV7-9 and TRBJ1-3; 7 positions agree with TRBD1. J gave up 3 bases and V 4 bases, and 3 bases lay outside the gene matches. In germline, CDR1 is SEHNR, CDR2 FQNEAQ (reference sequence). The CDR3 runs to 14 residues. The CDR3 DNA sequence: TGTGCCAGCAGCTCAGACAGGGATGGAAACACCATATATTTT. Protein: CASSSDRDGNTIYF.

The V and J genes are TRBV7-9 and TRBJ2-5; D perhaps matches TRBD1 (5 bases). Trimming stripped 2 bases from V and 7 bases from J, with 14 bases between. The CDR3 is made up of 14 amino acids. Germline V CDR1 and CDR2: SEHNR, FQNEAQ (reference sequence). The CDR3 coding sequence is TGTGCCAGCAGCTTACAGGGTTTGGAGAGGACCCAGTACTTC. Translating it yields CASSLQGLERTQYF.

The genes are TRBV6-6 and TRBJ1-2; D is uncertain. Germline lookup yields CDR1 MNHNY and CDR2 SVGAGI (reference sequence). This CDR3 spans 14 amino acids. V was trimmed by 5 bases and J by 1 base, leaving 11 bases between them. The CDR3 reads CASSIVRVNYGYTF. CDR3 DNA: TGTGCCAGCAGTATCGTCCGGGTTAACTATGGCTACACCTTC.

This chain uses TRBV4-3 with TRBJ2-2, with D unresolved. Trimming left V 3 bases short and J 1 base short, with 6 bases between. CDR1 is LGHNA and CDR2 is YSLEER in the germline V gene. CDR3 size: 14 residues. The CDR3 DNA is TGCGCCAGCAGCCAGTACAGGAACACCGGGGAGCTGTTTTTT. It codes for CASSQYRNTGELFF.

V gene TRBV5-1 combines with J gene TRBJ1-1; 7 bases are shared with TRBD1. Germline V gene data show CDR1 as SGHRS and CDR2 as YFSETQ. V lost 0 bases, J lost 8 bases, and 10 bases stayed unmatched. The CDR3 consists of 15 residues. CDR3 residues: CASSLGQGFGSEAFF. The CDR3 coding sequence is TGCGCCAGCAGCTTGGGACAGGGTTTCGGTTCGGAAGCTTTCTTT.

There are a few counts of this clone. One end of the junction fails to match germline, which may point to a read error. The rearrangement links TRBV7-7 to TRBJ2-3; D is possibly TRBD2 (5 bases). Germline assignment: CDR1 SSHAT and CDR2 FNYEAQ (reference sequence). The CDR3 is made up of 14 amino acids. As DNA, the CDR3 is TGTGCTAGCAGCTCCGAGGGCAGCACAGATACGCAGTATTTT. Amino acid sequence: CASSSEGSTDTQYF.

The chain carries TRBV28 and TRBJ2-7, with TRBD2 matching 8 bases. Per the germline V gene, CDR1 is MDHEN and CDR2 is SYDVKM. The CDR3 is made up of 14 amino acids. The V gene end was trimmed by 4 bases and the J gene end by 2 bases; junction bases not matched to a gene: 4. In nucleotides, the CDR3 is TGTGCCAGCAGTTCTACGGGGGGGACCTACGAGCAGTACTTC. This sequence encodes CASSSTGGTYEQYF.